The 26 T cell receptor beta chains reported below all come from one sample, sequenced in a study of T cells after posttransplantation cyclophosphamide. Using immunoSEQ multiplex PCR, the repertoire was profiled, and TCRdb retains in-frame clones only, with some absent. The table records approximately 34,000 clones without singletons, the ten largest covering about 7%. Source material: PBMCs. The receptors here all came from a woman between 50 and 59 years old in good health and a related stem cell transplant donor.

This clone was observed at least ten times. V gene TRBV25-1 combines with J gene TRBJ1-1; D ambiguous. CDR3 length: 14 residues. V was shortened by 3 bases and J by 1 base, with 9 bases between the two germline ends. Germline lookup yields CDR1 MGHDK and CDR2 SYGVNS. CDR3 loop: CASSDPAGNTEAFF. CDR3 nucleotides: TGTGCCAGCAGTGACCCTGCAGGGAACACTGAAGCTTTCTTT. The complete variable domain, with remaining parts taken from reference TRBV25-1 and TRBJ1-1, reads EADIYQTPRYLVIGTGKKITLECSQTMGHDKMYWYQQDPGMELHLIHYSYGVNSTEKGDLSSESTVSRIRTEHFPLTLESARPSHTSQYLCASSDPAGNTEAFFGQGTRLTVV.

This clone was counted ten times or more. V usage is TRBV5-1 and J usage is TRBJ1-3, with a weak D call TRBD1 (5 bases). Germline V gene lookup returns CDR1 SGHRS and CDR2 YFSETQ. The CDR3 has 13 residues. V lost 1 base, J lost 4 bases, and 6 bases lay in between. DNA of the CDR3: TGCGCCAGCAGCTTGTGGGGCGGAAACACCATATATTTT. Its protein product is CASSLWGGNTIYF. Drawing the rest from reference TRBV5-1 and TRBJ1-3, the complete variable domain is KAGVTQTPRYLIKTRGQQVTLSCSPISGHRSVSWYQQTPGQGLQFLFEYFSETQRNKGNFPGRFSGRQFSNSRSEMNVSTLELGDSALYLCASSLWGGNTIYFGEGSWLTVV.

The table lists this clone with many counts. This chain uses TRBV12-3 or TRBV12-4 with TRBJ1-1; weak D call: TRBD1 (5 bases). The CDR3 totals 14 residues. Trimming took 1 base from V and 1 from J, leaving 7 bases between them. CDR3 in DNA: TGTGCCAGCAGTTTAGGGGGCCCGAACACTGAAGCTTTCTTT. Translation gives CASSLGGPNTEAFF.

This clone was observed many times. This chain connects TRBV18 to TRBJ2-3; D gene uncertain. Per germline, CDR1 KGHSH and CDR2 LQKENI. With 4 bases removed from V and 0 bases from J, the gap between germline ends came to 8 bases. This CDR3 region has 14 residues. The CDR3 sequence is CASSRQASTDTQYF. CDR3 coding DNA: TGTGCCAGCTCACGGCAGGCGAGCACAGATACGCAGTATTTT.

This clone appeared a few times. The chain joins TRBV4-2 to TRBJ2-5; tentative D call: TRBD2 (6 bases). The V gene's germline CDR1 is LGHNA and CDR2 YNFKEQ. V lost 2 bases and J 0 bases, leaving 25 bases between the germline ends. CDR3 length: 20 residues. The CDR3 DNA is TGTGCCAGCAGCCAACGACCTACAGGAGGGCCCGGAGGGTACCAAGAGACCCAGTACTTC. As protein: CASSQRPTGGPGGYQETQYF.

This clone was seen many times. CDR3 protein: CASSPQWARGTQYF. The CDR3 DNA is TGTGCCAGCAGCCCCCAATGGGCTCGGGGGACCCAGTACTTC. The chain combines TRBV11-1 with TRBJ2-5; D may be TRBD2 (5 bases). Germline CDR1 SGHAT, CDR2 FQDESV (reference sequence). The ends were cut back, 5 bases at V and 7 bases at J, with 17 bases in the middle. CDR3 size: 14 residues.

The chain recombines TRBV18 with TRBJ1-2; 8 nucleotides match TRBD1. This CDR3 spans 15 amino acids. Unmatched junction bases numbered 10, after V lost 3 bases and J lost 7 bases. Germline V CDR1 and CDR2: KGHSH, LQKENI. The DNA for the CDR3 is TGTGCCAGCTCACCGACAGGGGACCCGGGTAGTGGCTACACCTTC. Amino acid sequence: CASSPTGDPGSGYTF. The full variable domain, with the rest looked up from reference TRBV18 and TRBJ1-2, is NAGVMQNPRHLVRRRGQEARLRCSPMKGHSHVYWYRQLPEEGLKFMVYLQKENIIDESGMPKERFSAEFPKEGPSILRIQQVVRGDSAAYFCASSPTGDPGSGYTFGSGTRLTVV.

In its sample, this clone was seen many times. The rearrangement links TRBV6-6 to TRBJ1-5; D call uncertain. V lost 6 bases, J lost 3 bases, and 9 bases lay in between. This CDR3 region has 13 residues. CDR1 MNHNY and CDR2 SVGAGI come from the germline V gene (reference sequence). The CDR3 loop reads CASRLANNQPQHF. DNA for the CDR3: TGTGCCAGCAGGTTAGCTAACAATCAGCCCCAGCATTTT.

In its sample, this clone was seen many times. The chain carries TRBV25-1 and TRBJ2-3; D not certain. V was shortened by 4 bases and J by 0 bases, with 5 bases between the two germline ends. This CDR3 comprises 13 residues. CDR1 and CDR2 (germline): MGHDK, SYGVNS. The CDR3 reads CASSGTSTDTQYF. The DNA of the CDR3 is TGTGCCAGCAGTGGTACTAGCACAGATACGCAGTATTTT. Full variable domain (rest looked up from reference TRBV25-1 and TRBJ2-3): EADIYQTPRYLVIGTGKKITLECSQTMGHDKMYWYQQDPGMELHLIHYSYGVNSTEKGDLSSESTVSRIRTEHFPLTLESARPSHTSQYLCASSGTSTDTQYFGPGTRLTVL.

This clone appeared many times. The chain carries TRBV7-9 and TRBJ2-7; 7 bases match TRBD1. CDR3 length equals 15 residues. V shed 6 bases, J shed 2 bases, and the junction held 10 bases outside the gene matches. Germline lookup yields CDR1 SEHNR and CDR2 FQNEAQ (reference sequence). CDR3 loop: CASRSTGVPTYEQYF. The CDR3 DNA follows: TGTGCCAGCAGGTCTACAGGGGTCCCTACCTACGAGCAGTACTTC.

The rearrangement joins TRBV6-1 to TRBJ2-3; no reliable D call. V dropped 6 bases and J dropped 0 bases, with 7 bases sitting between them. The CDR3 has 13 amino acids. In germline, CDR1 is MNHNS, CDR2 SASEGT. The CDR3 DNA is TGTGCCAGCAGCCCCGGGAGCACAGATACGCAGTATTTT. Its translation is CASSPGSTDTQYF.

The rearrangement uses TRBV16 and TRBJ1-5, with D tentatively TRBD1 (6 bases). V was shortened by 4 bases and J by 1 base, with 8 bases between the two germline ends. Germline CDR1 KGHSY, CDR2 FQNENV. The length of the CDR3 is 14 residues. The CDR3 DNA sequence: TGTGCCAGCAGCCCCAGGGGAAGCAATCAGCCCCAGCATTTT. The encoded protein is CASSPRGSNQPQHF.

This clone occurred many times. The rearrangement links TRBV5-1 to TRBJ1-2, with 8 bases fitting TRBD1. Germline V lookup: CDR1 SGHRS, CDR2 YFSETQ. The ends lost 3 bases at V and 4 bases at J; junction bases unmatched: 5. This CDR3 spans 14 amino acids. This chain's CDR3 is CASSSGTGVYGYTF. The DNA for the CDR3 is TGCGCCAGCAGCTCGGGGACAGGAGTCTATGGCTACACCTTC.

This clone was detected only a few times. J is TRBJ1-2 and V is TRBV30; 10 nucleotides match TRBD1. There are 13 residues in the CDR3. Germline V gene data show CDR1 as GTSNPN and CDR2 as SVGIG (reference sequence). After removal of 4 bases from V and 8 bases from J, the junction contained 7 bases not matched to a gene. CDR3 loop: CAWTVAGQGGYTF. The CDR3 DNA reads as TGTGCCTGGACGGTGGCGGGACAGGGGGGCTACACCTTC.

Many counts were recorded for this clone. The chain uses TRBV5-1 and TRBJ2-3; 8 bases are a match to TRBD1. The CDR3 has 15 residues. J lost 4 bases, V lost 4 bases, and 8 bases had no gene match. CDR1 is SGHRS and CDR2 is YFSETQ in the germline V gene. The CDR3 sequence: CASSPGGAGPDTQYF. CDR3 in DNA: TGCGCCAGCAGCCCAGGGGGCGCTGGTCCAGATACGCAGTATTTT.

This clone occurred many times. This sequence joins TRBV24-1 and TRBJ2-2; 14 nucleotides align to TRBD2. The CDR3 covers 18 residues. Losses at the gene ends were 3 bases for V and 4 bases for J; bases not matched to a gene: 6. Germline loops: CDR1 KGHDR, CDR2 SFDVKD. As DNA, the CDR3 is TGTGCCACCAGTGATAACGGACTAGCGGGAGGTGGCACCGGGGAGCTGTTTTTT. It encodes CATSDNGLAGGGTGELFF.

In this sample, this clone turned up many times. CDR3 region: CASSLGRRGTAEAFF. DNA of the CDR3: TGTGCCAGCAGCTTGGGTAGAAGGGGAACGGCTGAAGCTTTCTTT. V is TRBV5-6 and J is TRBJ1-1, with D possibly matching TRBD1 (5 bases). The CDR3 has 15 amino acids. Germline lookup yields CDR1 SGHDT and CDR2 YYEEEE. The V gene lost 0 bases and the J gene lost 6 bases, with 15 bases spanning the gap.

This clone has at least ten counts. The CDR3 region is CASSALVVGPTQYF. CDR3 in DNA: TGTGCCAGCAGTGCGCTAGTAGTTGGCCCTACGCAGTATTTT. The chain employs TRBV6-2 or TRBV6-3 and TRBJ2-3, with D unresolved. The CDR3 is made up of 14 amino acids. The germline CDR1 and CDR2 sequences are MNHEY and SVGEGT. The ends were cut back, 5 bases at V and 8 bases at J, with 17 bases in the middle.

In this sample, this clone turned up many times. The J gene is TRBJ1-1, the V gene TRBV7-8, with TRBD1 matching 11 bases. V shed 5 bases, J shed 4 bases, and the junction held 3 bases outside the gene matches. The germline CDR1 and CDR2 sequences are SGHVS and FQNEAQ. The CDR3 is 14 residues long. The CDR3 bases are TGTGCCAGCAGCCCTGGGACAGGGGGCACTGAAGCTTTCTTT. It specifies CASSPGTGGTEAFF. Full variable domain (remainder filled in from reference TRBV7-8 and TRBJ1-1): GAGVSQSPRYKVAKRGQDVALRCDPISGHVSLFWYQQALGQGPEFLTYFQNEAQLDKSGLPSDRFFAERPEGSVSTLKIQRTQQEDSAVYLCASSPGTGGTEAFFGQGTRLTVV.

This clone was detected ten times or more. DNA of the CDR3: TGTGCCAGCACCCTGGAGAGAGGGGGTGGCAATGAGCAGTTCTTC. Amino acids: CASTLERGGGNEQFF. This sequence joins TRBV6-5 and TRBJ2-1, with D perhaps TRBD1 (6 bases). Trimming stripped 7 bases from V and 6 bases from J, with 19 bases between. The germline gives CDR1 MNHEY, CDR2 SVGAGI. This CDR3 is built from 15 residues.

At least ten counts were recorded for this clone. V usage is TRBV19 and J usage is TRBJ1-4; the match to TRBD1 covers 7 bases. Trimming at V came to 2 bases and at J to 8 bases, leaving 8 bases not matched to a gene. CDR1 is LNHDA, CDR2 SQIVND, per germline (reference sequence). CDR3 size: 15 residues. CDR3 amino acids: CASSIKTGKEEKLFF. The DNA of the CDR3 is TGTGCCAGTAGTATAAAGACAGGGAAGGAGGAAAAACTGTTTTTT.

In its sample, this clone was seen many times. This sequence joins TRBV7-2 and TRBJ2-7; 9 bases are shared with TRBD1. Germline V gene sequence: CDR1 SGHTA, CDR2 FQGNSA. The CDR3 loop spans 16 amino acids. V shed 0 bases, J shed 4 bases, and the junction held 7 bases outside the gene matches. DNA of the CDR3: TGTGCCAGCAGCTTAGCCCCCGGGACAGGGACATACGAGCAGTACTTC. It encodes CASSLAPGTGTYEQYF.

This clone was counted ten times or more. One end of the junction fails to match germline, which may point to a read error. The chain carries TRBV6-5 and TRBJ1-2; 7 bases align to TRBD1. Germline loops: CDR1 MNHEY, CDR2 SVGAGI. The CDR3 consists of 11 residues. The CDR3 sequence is CASSYWGTEFF. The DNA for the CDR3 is TGTGCCAGCAGTTACTGGGGGACAGAATTCTTC.

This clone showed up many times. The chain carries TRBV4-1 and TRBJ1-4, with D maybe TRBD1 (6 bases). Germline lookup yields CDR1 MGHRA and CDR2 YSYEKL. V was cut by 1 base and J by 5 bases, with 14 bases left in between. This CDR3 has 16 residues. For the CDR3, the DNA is TGCGCCAGCAGCCAAGGGAGGGGGTGGTGGAATGAAAAACTGTTTTTT. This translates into CASSQGRGWWNEKLFF.

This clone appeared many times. This chain's CDR3 is CASSPSGTEAFF. The CDR3 region has the DNA TGTGCCAGCAGCCCCTCGGGGACTGAAGCTTTCTTT. The chain joins TRBV11-2 to TRBJ1-1; D call uncertain. Trimming stripped 5 bases from V and 5 bases from J, with 9 bases between. The germline gives CDR1 SGHAT, CDR2 FQNNGV. The CDR3 sequence is 12 residues long.

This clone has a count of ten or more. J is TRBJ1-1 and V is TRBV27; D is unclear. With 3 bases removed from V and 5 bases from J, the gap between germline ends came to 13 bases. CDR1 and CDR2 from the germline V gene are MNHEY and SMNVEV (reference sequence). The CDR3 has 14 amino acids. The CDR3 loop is CASSLGPLETEAFF. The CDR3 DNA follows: TGTGCCAGCAGTTTGGGCCCCTTGGAGACTGAAGCTTTCTTT.